The clone carrying this TCR beta chain was seen many times. Its target is not known. Germline CDR1 reads SGHDT; CDR2 reads YYEEEE. The CDR3 spans 12 residues. V lost 1 base and J 11 bases, leaving 12 bases between the germline ends. TCRdb processed the reads anew with MiXCR; each CDR3 protein has one entry. The sample carries roughly 250,000 distinct CDR3 sequences, 12% recorded once. This sample is part of a study of T cell repertoires in cytomegalovirus infection. Study overall: In public TCR beta signatures, there were indications of both CMV infection and matching HLA type. General study points: Dominating the ex vivo response were HLA-C-restricted CMV-specific TCR beta clonotypes. Carriage of CMV together with the relevant HLA was identifiable through cumulative public TCR beta family frequency.

The chain uses TRBV5-6 and TRBJ1-1; no firm D call. The receptor was isolated from a human donor in good health (CMV status not recorded). Some clones in this sample may be carry-over from other donors' samples. The sequencing sample was made of PBMCs. The CDR3 bases are TGTGCCAGCAGCTTGTCTCGACGGAGGGCTTTCTTT. Translating gives CASSLSRRRAFF.